Listed below are T cell receptor beta chains from one sample, sequenced in a study of cytomegalovirus exposure and HLA in healthy donors. Some clones are missing from TCRdb's copy, which holds only in-frame ones; the method was immunoSEQ multiplex PCR. The sample lists about 150,000 clones; roughly 79% were seen once. Input material: PBMCs. These receptors were collected from a male donor in good health and CMV-seronegative. Both conserved end residues are part of each CDR3. D genes are given only for firm matches. A clone size is listed for some rows: how often the clone was seen (once, few, many), or a class if it is expanded.

size | J | D | length | V | DNA | CDR3
. | TRBJ2-1 | . | 15 | TRBV6-1 | TGTGCCAGCAGGACACCGGCCCTACACCATAATGAGCAGTTCTTC | CASRTPALHHNEQFF
. | TRBJ1-2 | TRBD1 | 12 | TRBV5-4 | TGTGCCAGCAGCTTGGGACAGGGGCTTTACACCTTC | CASSLGQGLYTF
few | TRBJ2-1 | TRBD2 | 16 | TRBV19 | TGTGCCACATCAGCGGGGGCGCTTAGCTCCTACAATGAGCAGTTCTTC | CATSAGALSSYNEQFF
. | TRBJ2-5 | . | 15 | TRBV5-1 | TGCGCCAGCAGCTCAGGGGCAGGGCCTGATGGGACCCAGTACTTC | CASSSGAGPDGTQYF
. | TRBJ1-2 | . | 15 | TRBV2 | TGTGCCAGCAGTGAAGAGGGACAAACTAACTATGGCTACACCTTC | CASSEEGQTNYGYTF
. | TRBJ2-7 | TRBD1 | 13 | TRBV5-1 | TGCGCCAGCAGCTTGGGAAGGGGGCTGGAGCAGTACTTC | CASSLGRGLEQYF
. | TRBJ2-7 | . | 14 | TRBV19 | TGTGCCAGACGGACAGGACTAGCCGCCTACGAGCAGTACTTC | CARRTGLAAYEQYF
. | TRBJ1-1 | . | 13 | TRBV11-3 | TGTGCCAGCAGCTTATATGCTGGGGAGGAAGCTTTCTTT | CASSLYAGEEAFF
. | TRBJ2-7 | . | 16 | TRBV4-3 | TGCGCCAGCAGCCAAGATTTCGGGCAGGGTGGGTACGAGCAGTACTTC | CASSQDFGQGGYEQYF
once | TRBJ2-2 | TRBD1 | 16 | TRBV4-1 | TGCGCCAGCAGCCAAGACATAGGACAGGCGACCGGGGAGCTGTTTTTT | CASSQDIGQATGELFF
few | TRBJ1-1 | TRBD1 | 13 | TRBV5-5 | TGTGCCAGCAGATTAACAGGGGACACTGAAGCTTTCTTT | CASRLTGDTEAFF
. | TRBJ2-7 | TRBD2 | 14 | TRBV7-9 | TGTGCCAGCAGCTTAGGGGGGGGACCCTACGAGCAGTACTTC | CASSLGGGPYEQYF
few | TRBJ2-7 | TRBD1 | 14 | TRBV6-5 | TGTGCCAGCAAAAGGACAGGGAGAGAGTTGAAGCAGTACTTC | CASKRTGRELKQYF
. | TRBJ1-1 | . | 12 | TRBV29-1 | TGCAGCGTTGGGGAAGGGGACACTGAAGCTTTCTTT | CSVGEGDTEAFF
. | TRBJ1-2 | . | 12 | TRBV30 | TGTGCCTGGAGTGTACGGCGGGCGGGCTACACCTTC | CAWSVRRAGYTF
. | TRBJ1-6 | TRBD1 | 17 | TRBV7-9 | TGTGCCAGCAGCCCCAAGACGGGACAGCAGCTTAATTCACCCCTCCACTTT | CASSPKTGQQLNSPLHF
. | TRBJ1-2 | . | 10 | TRBV20-1 | TGCAGTGCTGTAAATAGTGGCTACACCTTC | CSAVNSGYTF
. | TRBJ2-5 | . | 12 | TRBV30 | TGTGCCTGTAGAGGGGCGGGGGAGACCCAGTACTTC | CACRGAGETQYF
. | TRBJ2-7 | TRBD2 | 11 | TRBV5-6 | TGTGCCAGCACGGGGGGGAACGAGCAGTACTTC | CASTGGNEQYF
. | TRBJ2-7 | TRBD2 | 16 | TRBV7-8 | TGTGCCAGCACCCCAAGAAGCGGGGGCGTCTCCTACGAGCAGTACTTC | CASTPRSGGVSYEQYF
. | TRBJ2-5 | TRBD2 | 15 | TRBV5-1 | TGCGCCAGCAGCTTAGCGGGGAGGGTCGAAGAGACCCAGTACTTC | CASSLAGRVEETQYF
few | TRBJ1-1 | TRBD1 | 14 | TRBV11-2 | TGTGCCAGCAGCCCTCAGACAGGGGACACTGAAGCTTTCTTT | CASSPQTGDTEAFF
few | TRBJ1-5 | . | 14 | TRBV18 | TGTGCCAGCTCCAGGGAATTCTTCAATCAGCCCCAGCATTTT | CASSREFFNQPQHF
. | TRBJ2-7 | . | 13 | TRBV5-1 | TGCGCCAGCAGCTTGGAACAGGGTTACGAGCAGTACTTC | CASSLEQGYEQYF
. | TRBJ2-7 | . | 15 | TRBV19 | TGTGCCAGTAGAGTCGCTCCAGGGGAACCCTACGAGCAGTACTTC | CASRVAPGEPYEQYF
. | TRBJ1-3 | TRBD1 | 15 | TRBV9 | TGTGCCAGCAGCGACGGACAGGGTGGGGGAAACACCATATATTTT | CASSDGQGGGNTIYF
. | TRBJ2-5 | . | 13 | TRBV2 | TGTGCCAGCAGTGGCGGGACTGGAGAGACCCAGTACTTC | CASSGGTGETQYF
. | TRBJ1-5 | . | 13 | TRBV28 | TGTGCCAGCAGTTTTGGAGGGAATCAGCCCCAGCATTTT | CASSFGGNQPQHF
. | TRBJ2-5 | TRBD1 | 14 | TRBV10-1 | TGCGCCAGCCCTCGGGACAGGGTACAAGAGACCCAGTACTTC | CASPRDRVQETQYF
. | TRBJ2-3 | . | 16 | TRBV5-4 | TGTGCCAGCAGCTTAAGGGGCGCCCGTGGCACAGATACGCAGTATTTT | CASSLRGARGTDTQYF
. | TRBJ2-2 | TRBD2 | 16 | TRBV13 | TGTGCCAGCAGCTTACCTAGCGGGGGTCACACCGGGGAGCTGTTTTTT | CASSLPSGGHTGELFF
. | TRBJ2-3 | TRBD1 | 14 | TRBV5-4 | TGTGCCAGCAGCAAGGCAGGGGGCTTAGATACGCAGTATTTT | CASSKAGGLDTQYF
. | TRBJ2-2 | TRBD2 | 15 | TRBV5-1 | TGCGCCAGCAGCGCGGGGGGGCGGAACACCGGGGAGCTGTTTTTT | CASSAGGRNTGELFF
. | TRBJ2-6 | TRBD1 | 17 | TRBV7-9 | TGTGCCAGCAGCGTCGGGACAGGGTGGTCTGGGGCCAACGTCCTGACTTTC | CASSVGTGWSGANVLTF
. | TRBJ1-5 | TRBD1 | 15 | TRBV4-3 | TGCGCCAGCAGCCAAGAACAGGGGAGCAATCAGCCCCAGCATTTT | CASSQEQGSNQPQHF
. | TRBJ2-7 | . | 13 | TRBV6-6 | TGTGCCAGCACTGTGACAGGTGGTTACGAGCAGTACTTC | CASTVTGGYEQYF
. | TRBJ2-3 | . | 15 | TRBV7-7 | TGTGCTAGCAGCTTAGGACACACTAGCACAGATACGCAGTATTTT | CASSLGHTSTDTQYF
once | TRBJ2-1 | TRBD1 | 13 | TRBV11-2 | TGTGCCAGCAGCTCGACAGGGGTAAATGAGCAGTTCTTC | CASSSTGVNEQFF
few | TRBJ1-2 | . | 11 | TRBV6-5 | TGTGTAACGGGGGATCTCGGTGGCTACACCTTC | CVTGDLGGYTF
. | TRBJ2-3 | . | 13 | TRBV30 | TGTGCCCTCGAAACGGACTTGGGGGGTACGCAGTATTTT | CALETDLGGTQYF
. | TRBJ2-1 | TRBD2 | 16 | TRBV30 | TGTGCCTGGTCCCTGGGGACAGCCCTTCTAGCGGGGGAGCAGTTCTTC | CAWSLGTALLAGEQFF
. | TRBJ2-2 | . | 16 | TRBV29-1 | TGCAGCGTAACCTGGCGGGGGCGTACGAACACCGGGGAGCTGTTTTTT | CSVTWRGRTNTGELFF
. | TRBJ1-1 | TRBD1 | 15 | TRBV7-9 | TGTGCCAGCAGCTTAGCGGGGACAGGGCTTTCTGAAGCTTTCTTT | CASSLAGTGLSEAFF
. | TRBJ2-3 | TRBD1 | 16 | TRBV19 | TGTGCCAGTAGACACAGGGGGCAGCGAGGCACAGATACGCAGTATTTT | CASRHRGQRGTDTQYF
. | TRBJ2-3 | TRBD2 | 14 | TRBV2 | TGTGCCAGCGGACTAGCGGGGGGGCCCGATACGCAGTATTTT | CASGLAGGPDTQYF
. | TRBJ2-7 | . | 16 | TRBV7-9 | TGTGCCAGCAGCTTAGTTTTGCGCAGGGACTCCTACGAGCAGTACTTC | CASSLVLRRDSYEQYF
few | TRBJ1-1 | . | 14 | TRBV6-5 | TGTGCCAGCAGTGACCCCGAGACAGGCCGGGGAGCTTTCTTT | CASSDPETGRGAFF
. | TRBJ1-2 | TRBD1 | 14 | TRBV5-6 | TGTGCCAGCAGCTTGGACCAGGGGGTCGGTGGCTACACCTTC | CASSLDQGVGGYTF
. | TRBJ2-5 | . | 16 | TRBV7-2 | TGTGCCAGCAGCTCCCCGCGGCCTTCTCCTCAAGAGACCCAGTACTTC | CASSSPRPSPQETQYF